The TCR beta chain described here comes from a study of T cell repertoires in cytomegalovirus infection (dated 2019 in TCRdb). At the level of the whole study: Alongside well-studied HLA-B-restricted epitopes, the peptide stimulations were aimed at recently identified HLA-C-restricted CMV epitopes, whose presentation resists viral immunomodulation. Donor HLA type was relevant to the analysis, because carriage of CMV infection together with the matching HLA type was indicated by public TCR beta signatures. The paper's findings and limits, for the study overall: In both this cohort and an independent 352-donor cohort, the cumulative frequency of public TCR beta family members distinguished carriers of CMV infection plus the relevant HLA type. The ex vivo response was dominated by HLA-C-restricted CMV-specific TCR beta clonotypes, which also provided the single most frequent clonotype in two of eight donors.

The data were produced on an Illumina HiSeq 1500. TCRdb reanalyzed the raw reads on its own, using fastp at Q25 for trimming and MiXCR for clone calling, and kept in-frame beta chains. Duplicate CDR3 protein sequences are folded into a single record with the most common DNA and genes. Within this sample are about 340,000 distinct CDR3 sequences, with approximately 32% of them counted one time only. The ten largest clones add up to about 20% of the sample. The treatment or condition tag for this specimen amounts to: in vitro stimulation with specific CMV peptide epitopes to enrich CMV-specific T cells. Sequences SGHAT (CDR1) and FQNNGV (CDR2) are obtained from the germline V gene. The CDR3 runs 15 residues from the cysteine to the phenylalanine. Just CDR3 DNA is preserved here, 45 bases in frame from base 1. V is pruned by 0 bases and J by 6 bases, leaving 5 bases of the junction without a gene match.

This clonotype showed up just once. What antigen it recognizes has not been identified. No clone much larger than this one lies a single base away; base qualities are absent. One read alone lends weak support. This TCR was sampled from a human donor in good health (CMV status not recorded). Some clones in this sample may be carry-over from other donors' samples. Sequences were derived from cultured PBMCs, sampled from culture after CMV antigen stimulation. The rearrangement combines TRBV11-2 with TRBJ2-1, and 7 bases in between align with TRBD2. This receptor has the CDR3 CASSLDRASGNEQFF. In nucleotides, the sequence is TGTGCCAGCAGCTTAGATCGCGCTAGCGGCAATGAGCAGTTCTTC.